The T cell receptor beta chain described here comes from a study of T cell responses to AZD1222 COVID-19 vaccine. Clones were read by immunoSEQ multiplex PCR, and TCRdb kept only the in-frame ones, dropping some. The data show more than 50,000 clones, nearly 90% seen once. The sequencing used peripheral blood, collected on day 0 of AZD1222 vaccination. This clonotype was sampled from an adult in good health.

CDR3: CASSAADPGPRTGYTF. CDR3 DNA sequence: TGTGCCAGCAGTGCGGCGGACCCGGGCCCCCGGACGGGCTACACCTTC. This rearrangement joins TRBV6-1 to TRBJ1-2; D is ambiguous. V lost 4 bases and J 8 bases, leaving 23 bases between the germline ends. CDR1 is MNHNS and CDR2 is SASEGT in the germline V gene. This CDR3 contains 16 residues.